A single sample gave rise to the 2 T cell receptor beta chains below, sequenced in a study of identical twins. Each CDR3 protein is one row after TCRdb ran MiXCR on the 5' RACE reads. This table holds under 250,000 distinct CDR3 sequences, 6% to 8% found once. These data also formed part of another study, on yellow fever vaccine responses in identical twins.

The sample was CD8+ T cells sorted from blood. These TCRs come from a woman younger than 30 in good health.

The sample holds many counts of this clonotype. The chain links TRBV11-2 to TRBJ1-2, with 8 bases identical to TRBD1. The ends lost 1 base at V and 4 bases at J; junction bases unmatched: 14. Germline CDR1 SGHAT, CDR2 FQNNGV. This CDR3 is built from 18 residues. The chain's CDR3 is CASSLGPYRDRFIYGYTF. The CDR3 bases are TGTGCCAGCAGCTTAGGCCCGTACCGGGACAGGTTTATCTATGGCTACACCTTC.

Many counts were recorded for this clonotype. CDR3 amino acids: CASSQDATGTSYEQYF. In DNA form, the CDR3 reads TGCGCCAGCAGCCAAGATGCGACAGGGACCTCCTACGAGCAGTACTTC. This chain connects TRBV4-1 to TRBJ2-7; TRBD1 agrees at 7 bases. The CDR3 length is 16 residues. The trim removed 0 bases at V and 0 bases at J, leaving 5 bases unmatched. Germline V gives CDR1 MGHRA, CDR2 YSYEKL.